These T cell receptor beta chains were read from a single sample in a study of blood T cell repertoires in COVID-19. TCRdb's copy holds only in-frame clones and misses some; the assay was immunoSEQ multiplex PCR. Among around 300,000 clones, roughly 90% were seen once, and the ten largest hold roughly 4%. Sequencing was carried out using peripheral blood. The receptor set was obtained from a woman aged 50 to 60 with active or convalescent COVID-19. CDR3s leave out the opening cysteine and the closing phenylalanine or tryptophan. The D gene is left open where the match is weak.

V: TRBV29-1
D: NA
J: TRBJ1-2
CDR3: SVAPGDYGYT

V: TRBV14
D: TRBD1
J: TRBJ1-1
CDR3: ASSIRTGAFMNTEAF

V: TRBV7-9
D: TRBD1
J: TRBJ2-1
CDR3: ASSLWAGQGARNEQF

V: TRBV4-1
D: TRBD2
J: TRBJ2-7
CDR3: ASSHIDMGLAGGPQY

V: TRBV5-1
D: TRBD1
J: TRBJ1-1
CDR3: ASRQGTEAF

V: TRBV7-2
D: NA
J: TRBJ2-7
CDR3: ASSLGTGLKIYEQY

V: TRBV24-1
D: NA
J: TRBJ2-1
CDR3: ATSDPRQSSYNEQF

V: TRBV7-8
D: NA
J: TRBJ1-6
CDR3: ASSLVVRGKTPLH

V: TRBV24-1
D: NA
J: TRBJ1-1
CDR3: ATSDFQNTEAF

V: TRBV29-1
D: TRBD1
J: TRBJ2-1
CDR3: SGRGLNNEQF

V: TRBV7-3
D: NA
J: TRBJ2-1
CDR3: ASSLSRDSNNEQF

V: TRBV7-8
D: TRBD1
J: TRBJ1-1
CDR3: ASSSGQSNMNTEAF

V: TRBV7-8
D: TRBD2
J: TRBJ2-1
CDR3: ASSLELAGVIKQF

V: TRBV9
D: NA
J: TRBJ1-5
CDR3: ASSVTAGARQPQH

V: TRBV27
D: NA
J: TRBJ2-7
CDR3: ASNREGSYEQY

V: TRBV18
D: TRBD1
J: TRBJ1-2
CDR3: ASSPGTGGVDGYT

V: TRBV7-2
D: TRBD2
J: TRBJ2-1
CDR3: ASSFQREGLHNEQF

V: TRBV6-2/TRBV6-3
D: TRBD2
J: TRBJ2-1
CDR3: ASSYSLAGEYNEQF

V: TRBV3-1/TRBV3-2
D: TRBD1
J: TRBJ1-3
CDR3: ASSQVGDDRAI